Listed below are T cell receptor beta chains from one sample, sequenced in a study of beta chain features in type 1 diabetes. The method was immunoSEQ multiplex PCR; TCRdb's version includes in-frame clones alone and lacks a portion of them. The sample contains roughly 230,000 clones, 7.5% to 10% of which appear only once. Source material: naive CD4+ T cells from blood. The receptors originated from a woman in her late teens or twenties in good health. CDR3s include the opening cysteine and the closing phenylalanine or tryptophan. Fields, in order: CDR3 length, V gene, J gene, D gene, CDR3 protein. A D gene is named only where the DNA matches it firmly.

cdr3_length: 15
v_call: TRBV23-1
j_call: TRBJ1-5
d_call: .
cdr3_aa: CASSLFSNSNQPQHF

cdr3_length: 15
v_call: TRBV19
j_call: TRBJ1-2
d_call: TRBD1
cdr3_aa: CASIQMDRGNYGYTF

cdr3_length: 14
v_call: TRBV9
j_call: TRBJ2-3
d_call: TRBD2
cdr3_aa: CASSEASGADTQYF

cdr3_length: 15
v_call: TRBV6-1
j_call: TRBJ2-7
d_call: TRBD2
cdr3_aa: CASSATSGGIYEQYF

cdr3_length: 19
v_call: TRBV19
j_call: TRBJ2-5
d_call: TRBD2
cdr3_aa: CASSMSPSGTSGTIRTQYF

cdr3_length: 16
v_call: TRBV4-2
j_call: TRBJ2-7
d_call: .
cdr3_aa: CASSQWGGGVNYEQYF

cdr3_length: 15
v_call: TRBV7-9
j_call: TRBJ1-5
d_call: .
cdr3_aa: CASSLDGTPNQPQHF

cdr3_length: 16
v_call: TRBV11-2
j_call: TRBJ2-1
d_call: .
cdr3_aa: CASSLVGRGKFNEQFF

cdr3_length: 15
v_call: TRBV5-1
j_call: TRBJ1-2
d_call: .
cdr3_aa: CASSPNRVVDYGYTF

cdr3_length: 14
v_call: TRBV5-1
j_call: TRBJ1-2
d_call: TRBD1
cdr3_aa: CASSRETGGYGYTF

cdr3_length: 16
v_call: TRBV14
j_call: TRBJ2-1
d_call: TRBD2
cdr3_aa: CASSHSRTSFSNEQFF

cdr3_length: 15
v_call: TRBV29-1
j_call: TRBJ2-5
d_call: TRBD2
cdr3_aa: CSVEAGLAGTETQYF

cdr3_length: 14
v_call: TRBV27
j_call: TRBJ1-2
d_call: .
cdr3_aa: CASSLGRANYGYTF

cdr3_length: 15
v_call: TRBV7-9
j_call: TRBJ2-1
d_call: TRBD2
cdr3_aa: CASSPNPTTSFLQFF

cdr3_length: 14
v_call: TRBV18
j_call: TRBJ2-7
d_call: .
cdr3_aa: CASSPPAKTYEQYF

cdr3_length: 13
v_call: TRBV30
j_call: TRBJ1-2
d_call: .
cdr3_aa: CASRLRQGTGYTF

cdr3_length: 13
v_call: TRBV14
j_call: TRBJ2-4
d_call: .
cdr3_aa: CASSQLAKNIQYF

cdr3_length: 12
v_call: TRBV30
j_call: TRBJ1-1
d_call: TRBD1
cdr3_aa: CAWGQGGTEAFF

cdr3_length: 13
v_call: TRBV5-1
j_call: TRBJ1-2
d_call: TRBD1
cdr3_aa: CASSWGQGEGYTF

cdr3_length: 14
v_call: TRBV30
j_call: TRBJ2-1
d_call: .
cdr3_aa: CAWSVHVGSNEQFF

cdr3_length: 13
v_call: TRBV5-1
j_call: TRBJ1-2
d_call: .
cdr3_aa: CASSPEGNYGYTF

cdr3_length: 12
v_call: TRBV30
j_call: TRBJ2-7
d_call: .
cdr3_aa: CAWSYTAYEQYF

cdr3_length: 12
v_call: TRBV6-1
j_call: TRBJ1-5
d_call: .
cdr3_aa: CASSEARQPQHF

cdr3_length: 15
v_call: TRBV30
j_call: TRBJ1-5
d_call: .
cdr3_aa: CAWSWGGLSNQPQHF

cdr3_length: 15
v_call: TRBV19
j_call: TRBJ2-2
d_call: .
cdr3_aa: CASSIVSGNTGELFF

cdr3_length: 11
v_call: TRBV5-1
j_call: TRBJ2-1
d_call: .
cdr3_aa: CASSRRNEQFF

cdr3_length: 15
v_call: TRBV11-2
j_call: TRBJ2-7
d_call: TRBD2
cdr3_aa: CASSLGGRDYDEQYF

cdr3_length: 15
v_call: TRBV30
j_call: TRBJ1-3
d_call: .
cdr3_aa: CAWSVKAGIGNTIYF

cdr3_length: 13
v_call: TRBV30
j_call: TRBJ2-7
d_call: .
cdr3_aa: CAWNSRITYEQYF

cdr3_length: 13
v_call: TRBV5-1
j_call: TRBJ2-5
d_call: .
cdr3_aa: CASSPPGGETQYF

cdr3_length: 16
v_call: TRBV28
j_call: TRBJ2-7
d_call: TRBD2
cdr3_aa: CASSLGGRDRSYEQYF

cdr3_length: 16
v_call: TRBV7-9
j_call: TRBJ2-7
d_call: TRBD2
cdr3_aa: CASSRPGRERPYEQYF

cdr3_length: 13
v_call: TRBV5-4
j_call: TRBJ2-5
d_call: .
cdr3_aa: CASRSGAKETQYF

cdr3_length: 14
v_call: TRBV5-6
j_call: TRBJ1-6
d_call: TRBD1
cdr3_aa: CASSLTQGDSPLHF

cdr3_length: 18
v_call: TRBV30
j_call: TRBJ2-1
d_call: .
cdr3_aa: CAWSHYPFSGQSYNEQFF

cdr3_length: 14
v_call: TRBV25-1
j_call: TRBJ2-7
d_call: .
cdr3_aa: CASENRGGRGEQYF

cdr3_length: 12
v_call: TRBV2
j_call: TRBJ2-6
d_call: .
cdr3_aa: CASSVNSNVLTF

cdr3_length: 11
v_call: TRBV29-1
j_call: TRBJ1-4
d_call: .
cdr3_aa: CSARSREKLFF

cdr3_length: 14
v_call: TRBV19
j_call: TRBJ1-1
d_call: .
cdr3_aa: CASSIRQMNTEAFF

cdr3_length: 15
v_call: TRBV5-1
j_call: TRBJ1-5
d_call: TRBD1
cdr3_aa: CASSLGQGALQPQHF

cdr3_length: 16
v_call: TRBV27
j_call: TRBJ2-7
d_call: TRBD1
cdr3_aa: CASSFEGQGALREQYF

cdr3_length: 14
v_call: TRBV9
j_call: TRBJ2-5
d_call: TRBD2
cdr3_aa: CASSAASGPETQYF

cdr3_length: 18
v_call: TRBV23-1
j_call: TRBJ2-6
d_call: .
cdr3_aa: CASSQSGGRDSGANVLTF

cdr3_length: 15
v_call: TRBV9
j_call: TRBJ1-1
d_call: .
cdr3_aa: CASSLYGEGNTEAFF

cdr3_length: 16
v_call: TRBV11-2
j_call: TRBJ2-3
d_call: TRBD1
cdr3_aa: CASSSRLDRYTDTQYF

cdr3_length: 13
v_call: TRBV30
j_call: TRBJ2-5
d_call: .
cdr3_aa: CAWSIQGIETQYF

cdr3_length: 13
v_call: TRBV30
j_call: TRBJ2-5
d_call: .
cdr3_aa: CAWSGYGQETQYF

cdr3_length: 15
v_call: TRBV5-1
j_call: TRBJ1-2
d_call: .
cdr3_aa: CASSPNLQGGYGYTF

cdr3_length: 15
v_call: TRBV5-1
j_call: TRBJ1-1
d_call: TRBD1
cdr3_aa: CASSLGQGASTEAFF

cdr3_length: 16
v_call: TRBV2
j_call: TRBJ2-2
d_call: TRBD2
cdr3_aa: CASTLTSGGADGELFF

cdr3_length: 16
v_call: TRBV25-1
j_call: TRBJ2-2
d_call: .
cdr3_aa: CASSDPRRFNTGELFF

cdr3_length: 14
v_call: TRBV5-5
j_call: TRBJ2-1
d_call: TRBD2
cdr3_aa: CASSLGGGSNEQFF

cdr3_length: 17
v_call: TRBV4-1
j_call: TRBJ2-3
d_call: TRBD2
cdr3_aa: CASSQDGTSGGSDTQYF

cdr3_length: 14
v_call: TRBV19
j_call: TRBJ1-2
d_call: .
cdr3_aa: CASSATGREDGYTF

cdr3_length: 14
v_call: TRBV7-9
j_call: TRBJ1-1
d_call: .
cdr3_aa: CASSLEGENTEAFF

cdr3_length: 15
v_call: TRBV14
j_call: TRBJ1-1
d_call: TRBD1
cdr3_aa: CASSRRTGGHTEAFF

cdr3_length: 15
v_call: TRBV5-1
j_call: TRBJ2-2
d_call: .
cdr3_aa: CASSPATGLTGELFF

cdr3_length: 15
v_call: TRBV15
j_call: TRBJ1-5
d_call: .
cdr3_aa: CATSRTRIGNQPQHF

cdr3_length: 15
v_call: TRBV12-5
j_call: TRBJ1-5
d_call: TRBD1
cdr3_aa: CASGLSTGGRQPQHF